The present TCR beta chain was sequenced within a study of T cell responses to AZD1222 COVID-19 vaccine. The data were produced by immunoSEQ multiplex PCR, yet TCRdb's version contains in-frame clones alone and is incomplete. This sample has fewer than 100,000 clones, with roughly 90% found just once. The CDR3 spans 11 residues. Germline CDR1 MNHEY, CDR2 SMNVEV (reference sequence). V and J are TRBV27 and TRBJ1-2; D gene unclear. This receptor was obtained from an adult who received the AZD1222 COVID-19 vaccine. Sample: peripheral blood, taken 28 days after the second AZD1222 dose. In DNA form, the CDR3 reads TGTACCCTCCGTGGTTTTGGTGGCTACACCTTC. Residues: CTLRGFGGYTF.